This T cell receptor (beta chain) came from a study of blood T cell repertoires in COVID-19. Study information: PBMCs, B-cell-depleted T cells, or T cells provided the cDNA or gDNA that made up the material.

Trimming took off 6 bases at V and 0 bases at J, with 14 bases between the two ends. Germline-derived CDR1 and CDR2 are LNHDA and SQIVND (reference sequence). The CDR3 consists of 15 residues. Authors' processing steps: Counts of nucleated cells, estimated from reference gene primer amplification, were obtained. The table came from immunoSEQ multiplex PCR; TCRdb's copy has only in-frame clones and leaves some out. Clone size and the V and J calls come from that table; the DNA yielded D and trimming. In the table there are roughly 140,000 clones, approximately 79% of which are singletons. The chain joins TRBV19 to TRBJ1-2; a possible D gene is TRBD1 (6 bases). The receptor comes from a man aged 50 to 60 with active or convalescent COVID-19. The specimen was peripheral blood. CDR3 DNA sequence: TGTGCCAGTAGCCAGACAGGCCTGGCTAACTATGGCTACACCTTC. It encodes CASSQTGLANYGYTF.